This T cell receptor (beta chain) was sequenced in a study of T cell repertoires in cytomegalovirus infection. MiXCR was run by TCRdb on the reads, yielding one entry per CDR3 protein. The sample includes roughly 200,000 distinct CDR3 sequences, 35% to 45% of them seen just once. Concerning this clonotype: Its specificity is unknown.

Germline V CDR1 and CDR2: SEHNR, FQNEAQ (reference sequence). The CDR3 length is 12 residues. V lost 6 bases and J 2 bases, leaving 6 bases between the germline ends. Source: CD8+ T cells from cultured PBMCs, taken from culture after CMV antigen stimulation. This chain joins TRBV7-9 and TRBJ2-3; a weak D match, TRBD1 (5 bases). The clonotype originates from a human donor in good health (CMV status not recorded). Some clones in this sample may be carry-over from other donors' samples. Here the CDR3 reads CASRDTTDTQYF. The CDR3, as DNA: TGTGCCAGCAGGGACACCACAGATACGCAGTATTTT. The full variable domain, with the rest looked up from reference TRBV7-9 and TRBJ2-3, is DTGVSQNPRHKITKRGQNVTFRCDPISEHNRLYWYRQTLGQGPEFLTYFQNEAQLEKSRLLSDRFSAERPKGSFSTLEIQRTEQGDSAMYLCASRDTTDTQYFGPGTRLTVL.